A single sample gave rise to the 18 T cell receptor beta chains below, sequenced in a study of CD8 T cells in ankylosing spondylitis. General study points: Among TCR beta sequences, a motif of under 10 highly homologous variants appeared characteristic of ankylosing spondylitis blood.

Their recognized antigens are unknown. TCRdb re-called the 5' RACE reads through MiXCR, storing one row per CDR3 protein. This repertoire shows fewer than 450,000 distinct CDR3 sequences, more than 15% found once; its top ten account for approximately 0.97%. Sequencing was done on a sample of blood, either unsorted or a sorted T cell fraction (not recorded which). The receptor source for this set is a male donor with ankylosing spondylitis.

This clonotype showed up just a few times. The V call is TRBV7-2, the J call TRBJ2-7, with D tentatively TRBD1 or TRBD2 (5 bases each). CDR1 is SGHTA and CDR2 is FQGNSA in the germline V gene. Deletions cut 5 bases from V and 3 bases from J, with 17 bases between. The CDR3 sequence is 15 residues long. The CDR3 reads CASSPVHLGDYEQYF. The CDR3 DNA reads TGTGCCAGCAGCCCCGTTCATCTGGGGGACTACGAGCAGTACTTC.

A remark on this clonotype: The junction does not match germline at one end; this may be a read error. The chain joins TRBV5-6 to TRBJ1-2; D uncertain. Per germline, CDR1 SGHDT and CDR2 YYEEEE. The CDR3 is 14 residues long. The CDR3: CARSLGLVGYGYTF. Written as DNA, the CDR3 is TGTGCCAGGAGCTTGGGCCTCGTGGGTTATGGCTACACCTTC.

V gene TRBV30 combines with J gene TRBJ1-2, with D possibly TRBD1 on 5 matching bases. In germline, CDR1 is GTSNPN, CDR2 SVGIG (reference sequence). CDR3 length: 13 residues. Trimming shortened V by 0 bases and J by 6 bases, and 11 bases separated the two germline ends. The CDR3 reads CAWSVARQHGYTF. CDR3 sequence (DNA): TGTGCCTGGAGTGTAGCCCGACAGCATGGCTACACCTTC.

The chain links TRBV6-1 to TRBJ2-1, with 9 bases aligning to TRBD1. Germline CDR1 is MNHNS and CDR2 is SASEGT. The junction had 10 bases not matched to a gene; V was cut back by 6 bases and J by 7 bases. The CDR3 totals 15 residues. The CDR3 reads CASSSRDRVGNEQFF. The CDR3, as DNA: TGTGCCAGCAGCTCTAGGGACAGGGTAGGGAATGAGCAGTTCTTC.

This clonotype was observed many times. This chain uses TRBV15 with TRBJ1-1; D is undetermined. V lost 0 bases and J 2 bases, leaving 10 bases between the germline ends. Germline CDR1 is LNHNV and CDR2 is YYDKDF (reference sequence). The CDR3 contains 15 residues. The DNA of the CDR3 is TGTGCCACCAGCAGAGATTGGAGTGATAACACTGAAGCTTTCTTT. Its translation is CATSRDWSDNTEAFF.

V gene TRBV28 combines with J gene TRBJ2-2; no firm D call. This CDR3 is built from 12 residues. The V gene lost 5 bases and the J gene lost 3 bases, with 4 bases spanning the gap. Per germline, CDR1 MDHEN and CDR2 SYDVKM. CDR3 coding DNA: TGTGCCAGCAGTCAGTACACCGGGGAGCTGTTTTTT. This translates into CASSQYTGELFF.

V usage is TRBV20-1 and J usage is TRBJ1-5; 7 bases agree with TRBD1. In germline, CDR1 is DFQATT, CDR2 SNEGSKA (reference sequence). Trimming removed 3 bases from V and 0 bases from J; junction bases left unmatched: 11. CDR3 length equals 17 residues. In DNA form, the CDR3 reads TGCAGTGCTAGTCCAAGGGACAGATCAGATAGCAATCAGCCCCAGCATTTT. It encodes CSASPRDRSDSNQPQHF.

This clonotype has just a few counts. This chain joins TRBV6-1 and TRBJ1-3; 10 bases line up with TRBD1. V lost 5 bases and J lost 1; bases outside the gene matches: 5. This CDR3 is built from 16 residues. Germline V gene data show CDR1 as MNHNS and CDR2 as SASEGT. The CDR3 loop is CASSKRQGASGNTIYF. DNA for the CDR3: TGTGCCAGCAGTAAAAGACAGGGGGCATCTGGAAACACCATATATTTT.

In its sample, this clonotype was seen a few times. V usage is TRBV11-2 and J usage is TRBJ2-7; 14 bases map to TRBD2. V lost 2 bases to trimming and J lost 4 bases; unmatched junction nucleotides: 10. Germline loops: CDR1 SGHAT, CDR2 FQNNGV. CDR3 length: 18 residues. As DNA, the CDR3 is TGTGCCAGCAGCTTAATCCCCGCCGGACTAGCGGGAGGATACGAGCAGTACTTC. Translating it yields CASSLIPAGLAGGYEQYF.

J is TRBJ2-7 and V is TRBV27; TRBD1 is a possible D gene (5 bases). V lost 4 bases and J 4 bases, leaving 14 bases between the germline ends. Germline CDR1 MNHEY, CDR2 SMNVEV (reference sequence). The CDR3 runs 14 residues. CDR3 sequence (DNA): TGTGCCAGCAGTTCCCCCCAGGGCTCGTACGAGCAGTACTTC. Protein: CASSSPQGSYEQYF.

This chain's CDR3 is CSASSPSGRRDTQYF. The CDR3 DNA reads TGCAGTGCTAGCTCTCCTAGCGGACGGAGAGATACGCAGTATTTT. The chain links TRBV20-1 to TRBJ2-3; 7 bases agree with TRBD2. The CDR3 has 15 amino acids. After removal of 3 bases from V and 5 bases from J, the junction contained 11 bases not matched to a gene. CDR1 is DFQATT, CDR2 SNEGSKA, per germline (reference sequence).

This clonotype was counted only a few times. The chain carries TRBV6-1 and TRBJ2-7; 12 bases are shared with TRBD2. Germline CDR1 is MNHNS and CDR2 is SASEGT. Unmatched junction bases numbered 2, after V lost 6 bases and J lost 2 bases. The CDR3 loop spans 14 amino acids. CDR3 nucleotide sequence: TGTGCCAGCAGAAGGACTAGCGGGACCTACGAGCAGTACTTC. It yields the protein CASRRTSGTYEQYF.

In its sample, this clonotype was seen many times. The V call is TRBV9, the J call TRBJ2-3; unclear D gene. Looked up from germline, CDR1 is SGDLS and CDR2 is YYNGEE. The CDR3 is 15 amino acids. V lost 0 bases, J lost 0 bases, and 8 bases lay in between. CDR3 sequence (DNA): TGTGCCAGCAGCGTAGGGCTACCAAGCACAGATACGCAGTATTTT. The encoded protein is CASSVGLPSTDTQYF. The whole variable domain, filled in from reference TRBV9 and TRBJ2-3, reads DSGVTQTPKHLITATGQRVTLRCSPRSGDLSVYWYQQSLDQGLQFLIQYYNGEERAKGNILERFSAQQFPDLHSELNLSSLELGDSALYFCASSVGLPSTDTQYFGPGTRLTVL.

The chain joins TRBV5-6 to TRBJ1-5; possible D gene TRBD1, 5 bases. Per germline, CDR1 SGHDT and CDR2 YYEEEE. CDR3 length: 14 amino acids. The V end lost 1 base, the J end lost 5 bases, and 10 bases lay between the germline ends. This chain's CDR3 is CASSLWQGDQPQHF. CDR3 coding DNA: TGTGCCAGCAGCTTGTGGCAGGGAGATCAGCCCCAGCATTTT.

The chain couples TRBV20-1 to TRBJ2-1; the match to TRBD2 covers 10 bases. Germline values: CDR1 DFQATT, CDR2 SNEGSKA (reference sequence). Trimming removed 4 bases from V and 4 bases from J; junction bases left unmatched: 1. This CDR3 is 13 amino acids long. The CDR3 DNA reads as TGCAGTGCTACTAGCGGGGGATACAATGAGCAGTTCTTC. This codes for CSATSGGYNEQFF.

This clonotype has at least ten counts. The chain has TRBV12-3 or TRBV12-4 and TRBJ1-1; D is perhaps TRBD1 (6 bases). The CDR3 has 13 residues. V lost 4 bases, J lost 2 bases, and 8 bases lay in between. The CDR3 spells CASSYRENTEAFF. The CDR3 nucleotides read TGTGCCAGCAGTTACAGGGAAAACACTGAAGCTTTCTTT.

The CDR3 reads CASSLTGGQTEAFF. Written as DNA, the CDR3 is TGCGCCAGCAGCTTGACAGGGGGGCAAACTGAAGCTTTCTTT. The genes are TRBV5-1 and TRBJ1-1; 8 bases are a match to TRBD1. V was clipped by 1 base and J by 5 bases; unmatched bases: 4. Germline values: CDR1 SGHRS, CDR2 YFSETQ. There are 14 residues in the CDR3.

This clonotype has a count of ten or more. V usage is TRBV12-3 or TRBV12-4 and J usage is TRBJ1-4; D call uncertain. The CDR3 has 11 amino acids. The V and J ends lost 3 bases and 8 bases respectively, with 4 bases between them. Here the CDR3 reads CASSFREKLFF. The DNA for the CDR3 is TGTGCCAGCAGTTTTCGAGAAAAACTGTTTTTT.